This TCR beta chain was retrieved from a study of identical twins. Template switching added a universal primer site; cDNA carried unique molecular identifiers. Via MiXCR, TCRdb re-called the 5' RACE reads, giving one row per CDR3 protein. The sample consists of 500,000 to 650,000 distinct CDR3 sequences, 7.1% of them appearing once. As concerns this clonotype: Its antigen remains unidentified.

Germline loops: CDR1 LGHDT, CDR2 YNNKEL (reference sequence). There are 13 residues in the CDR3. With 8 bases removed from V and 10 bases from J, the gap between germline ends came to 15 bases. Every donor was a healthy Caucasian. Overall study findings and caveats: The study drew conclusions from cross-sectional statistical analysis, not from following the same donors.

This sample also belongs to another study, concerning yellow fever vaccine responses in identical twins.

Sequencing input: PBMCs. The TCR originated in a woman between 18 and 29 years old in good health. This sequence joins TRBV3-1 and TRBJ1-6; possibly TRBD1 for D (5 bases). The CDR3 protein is CASGEYGGSPLHF. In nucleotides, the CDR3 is TGTGCCAGCGGGGAATACGGGGGGTCACCCCTCCACTTT. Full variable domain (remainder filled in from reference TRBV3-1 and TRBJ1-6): DTAVSQTPKYLVTQMGNDKSIKCEQNLGHDTMYWYKQDSKKFLKIMFSYNNKELIINETVPNRFSPKSPDKAHLNLHINSLELGDSAVYFCASGEYGGSPLHFGNGTRLTVT.